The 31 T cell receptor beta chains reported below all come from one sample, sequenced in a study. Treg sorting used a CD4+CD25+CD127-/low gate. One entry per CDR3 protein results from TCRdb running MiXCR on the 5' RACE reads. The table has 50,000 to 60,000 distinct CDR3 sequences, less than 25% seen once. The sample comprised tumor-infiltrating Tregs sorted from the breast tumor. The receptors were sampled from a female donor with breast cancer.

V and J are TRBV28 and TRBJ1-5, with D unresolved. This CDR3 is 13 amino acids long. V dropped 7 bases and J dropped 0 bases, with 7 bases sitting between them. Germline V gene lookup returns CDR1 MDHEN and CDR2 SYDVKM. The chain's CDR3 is CASNGDSNQPQHF. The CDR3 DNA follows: TGTGCCAGCAACGGGGATAGCAATCAGCCCCAGCATTTT.

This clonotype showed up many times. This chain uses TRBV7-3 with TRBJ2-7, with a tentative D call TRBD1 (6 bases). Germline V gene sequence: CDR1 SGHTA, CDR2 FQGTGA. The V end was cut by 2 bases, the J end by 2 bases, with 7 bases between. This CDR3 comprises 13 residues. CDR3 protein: CASSLDRTYEQYF. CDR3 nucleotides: TGTGCCAGCAGCTTAGACAGGACCTACGAGCAGTACTTC.

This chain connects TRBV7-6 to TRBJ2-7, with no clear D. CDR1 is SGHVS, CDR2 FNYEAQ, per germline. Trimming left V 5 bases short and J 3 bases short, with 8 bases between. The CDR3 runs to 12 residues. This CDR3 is CASSPGGYEQYF. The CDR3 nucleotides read TGTGCCAGCAGCCCGGGTGGCTACGAGCAGTACTTC.

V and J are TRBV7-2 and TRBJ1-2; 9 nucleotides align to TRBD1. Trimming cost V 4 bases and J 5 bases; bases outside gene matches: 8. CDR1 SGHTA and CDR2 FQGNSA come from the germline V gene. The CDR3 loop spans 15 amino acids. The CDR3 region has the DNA TGTGCCAGCAGCTCATACCGGGACAGGGAATATGGCTACACCTTC. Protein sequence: CASSSYRDREYGYTF.

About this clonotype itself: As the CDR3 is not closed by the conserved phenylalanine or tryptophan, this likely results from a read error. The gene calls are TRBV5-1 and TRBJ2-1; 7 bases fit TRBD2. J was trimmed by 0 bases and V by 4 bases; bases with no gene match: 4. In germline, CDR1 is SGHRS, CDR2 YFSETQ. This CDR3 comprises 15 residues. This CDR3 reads CASSLSGTSYNEQFS. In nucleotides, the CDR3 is TGCGCCAGCAGCCTCAGCGGGACCTCCTACAATGAGCAGTTCTCC.

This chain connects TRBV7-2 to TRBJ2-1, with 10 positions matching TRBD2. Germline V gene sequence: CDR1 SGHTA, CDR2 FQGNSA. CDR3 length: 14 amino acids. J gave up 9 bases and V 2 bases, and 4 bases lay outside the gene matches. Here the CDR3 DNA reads TGTGCCAGCAGCTTACTAGCGGGAGTAGGTGAGCAGTTCTTC. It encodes CASSLLAGVGEQFF.

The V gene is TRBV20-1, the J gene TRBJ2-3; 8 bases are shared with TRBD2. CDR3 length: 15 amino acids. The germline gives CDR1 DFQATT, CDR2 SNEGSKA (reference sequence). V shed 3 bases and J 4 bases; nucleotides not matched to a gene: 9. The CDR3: CSASLLADIADTQYF. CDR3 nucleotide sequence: TGCAGTGCTAGTTTACTAGCGGATATCGCAGATACGCAGTATTTT.

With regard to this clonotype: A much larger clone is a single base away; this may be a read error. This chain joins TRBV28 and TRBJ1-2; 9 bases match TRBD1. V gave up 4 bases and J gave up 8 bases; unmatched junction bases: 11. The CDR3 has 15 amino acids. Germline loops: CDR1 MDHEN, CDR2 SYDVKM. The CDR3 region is CASSSKQGAPKGYTF. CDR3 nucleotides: TGTGCCAGCAGTTCGAAACAGGGGGCACCGAAGGGCTACACCTTC.

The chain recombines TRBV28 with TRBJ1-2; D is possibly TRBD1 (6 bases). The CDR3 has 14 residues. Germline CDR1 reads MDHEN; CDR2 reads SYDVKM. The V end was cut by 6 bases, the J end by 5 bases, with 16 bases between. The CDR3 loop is CASREQGAGYGYTF. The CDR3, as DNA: TGTGCCAGCAGGGAACAGGGAGCAGGTTATGGCTACACCTTC.

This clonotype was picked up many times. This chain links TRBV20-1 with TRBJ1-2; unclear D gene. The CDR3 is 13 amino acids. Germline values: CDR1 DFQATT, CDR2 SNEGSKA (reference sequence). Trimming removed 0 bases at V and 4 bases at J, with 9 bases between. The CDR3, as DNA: TGCAGTGCTAGAGATGGACGGACCTATGGCTACACCTTC. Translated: CSARDGRTYGYTF.

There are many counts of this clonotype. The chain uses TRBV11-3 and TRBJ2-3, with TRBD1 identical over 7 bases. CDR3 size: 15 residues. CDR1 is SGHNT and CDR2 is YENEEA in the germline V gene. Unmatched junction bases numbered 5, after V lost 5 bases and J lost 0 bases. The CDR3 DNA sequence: TGTGCCAGCAGCCGTCGACAGGGAAGCACAGATACGCAGTATTTT. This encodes CASSRRQGSTDTQYF.

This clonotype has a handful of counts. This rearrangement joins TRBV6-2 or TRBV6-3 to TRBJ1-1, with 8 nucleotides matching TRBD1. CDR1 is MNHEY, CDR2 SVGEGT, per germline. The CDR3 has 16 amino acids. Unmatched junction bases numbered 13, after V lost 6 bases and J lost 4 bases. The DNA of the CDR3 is TGTGCCAGCAGACGGACAGGGTGGTTATCTGGCACTGAAGCTTTCTTT. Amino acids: CASRRTGWLSGTEAFF.

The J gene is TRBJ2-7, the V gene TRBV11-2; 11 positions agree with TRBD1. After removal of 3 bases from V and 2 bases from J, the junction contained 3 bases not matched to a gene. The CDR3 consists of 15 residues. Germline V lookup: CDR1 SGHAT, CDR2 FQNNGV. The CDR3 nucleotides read TGTGCCAGCAGCTTCGGACAGGGGGCAACCTACGAGCAGTACTTC. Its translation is CASSFGQGATYEQYF.

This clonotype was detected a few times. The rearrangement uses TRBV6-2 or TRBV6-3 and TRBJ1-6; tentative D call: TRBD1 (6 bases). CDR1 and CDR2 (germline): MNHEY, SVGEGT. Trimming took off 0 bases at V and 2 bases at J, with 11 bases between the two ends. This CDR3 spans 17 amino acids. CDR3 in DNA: TGTGCCAGCAGTTACTCGGAGCCAGGGGCCTATAATTCACCCCTCCACTTT. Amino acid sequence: CASSYSEPGAYNSPLHF.

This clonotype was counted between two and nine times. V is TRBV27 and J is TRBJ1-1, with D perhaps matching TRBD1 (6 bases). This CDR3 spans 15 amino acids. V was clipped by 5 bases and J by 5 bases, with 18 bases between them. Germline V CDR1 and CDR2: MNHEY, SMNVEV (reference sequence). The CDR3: CASSGWTAGITEAFF. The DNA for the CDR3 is TGTGCCAGCAGTGGGTGGACAGCGGGCATTACTGAAGCTTTCTTT.

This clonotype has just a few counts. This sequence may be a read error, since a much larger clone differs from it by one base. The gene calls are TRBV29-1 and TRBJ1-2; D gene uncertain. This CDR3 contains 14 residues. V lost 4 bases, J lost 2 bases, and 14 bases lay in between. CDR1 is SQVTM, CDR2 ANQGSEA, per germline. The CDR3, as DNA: TGCAGCGTTGGAGATTCGACGGACAACTATGGCTACACCTTC. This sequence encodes CSVGDSTDNYGYTF.

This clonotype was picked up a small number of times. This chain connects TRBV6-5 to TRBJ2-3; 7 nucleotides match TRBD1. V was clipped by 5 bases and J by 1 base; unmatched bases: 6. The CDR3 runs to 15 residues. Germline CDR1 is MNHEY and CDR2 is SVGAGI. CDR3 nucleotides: TGTGCCAGCAGTAACCCCGGACAGGGCACAGATACGCAGTATTTT. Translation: CASSNPGQGTDTQYF.

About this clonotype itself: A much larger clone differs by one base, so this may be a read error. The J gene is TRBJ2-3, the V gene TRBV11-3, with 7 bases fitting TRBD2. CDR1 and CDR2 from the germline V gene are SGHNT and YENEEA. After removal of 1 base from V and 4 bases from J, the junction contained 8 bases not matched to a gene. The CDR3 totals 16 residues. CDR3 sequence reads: CASSLAAGVMADTQYF. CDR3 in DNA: TGTGCCAGCAGCTTAGCTGCGGGAGTGATGGCAGATACGCAGTATTTT.

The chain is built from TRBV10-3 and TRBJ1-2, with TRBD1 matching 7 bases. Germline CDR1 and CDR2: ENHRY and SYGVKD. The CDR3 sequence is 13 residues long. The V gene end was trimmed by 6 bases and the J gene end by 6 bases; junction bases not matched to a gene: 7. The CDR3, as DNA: TGTGCCATCAGCCGGGACAGAGGGGATGGCTACACCTTC. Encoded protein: CAISRDRGDGYTF.

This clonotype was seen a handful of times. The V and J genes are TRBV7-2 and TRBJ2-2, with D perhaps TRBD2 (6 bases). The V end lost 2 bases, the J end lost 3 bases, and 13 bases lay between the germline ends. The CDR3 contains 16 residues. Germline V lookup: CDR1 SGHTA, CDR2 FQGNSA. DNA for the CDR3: TGTGCCAGCAGCTTATCGAGTAGCGGATACACCGGGGAGCTGTTTTTT. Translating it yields CASSLSSSGYTGELFF.

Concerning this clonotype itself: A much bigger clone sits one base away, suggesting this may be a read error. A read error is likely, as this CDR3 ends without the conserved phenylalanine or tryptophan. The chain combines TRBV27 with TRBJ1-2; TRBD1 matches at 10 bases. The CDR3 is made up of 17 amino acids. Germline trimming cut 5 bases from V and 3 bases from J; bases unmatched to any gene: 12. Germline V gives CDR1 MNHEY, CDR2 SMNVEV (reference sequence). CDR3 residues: CASSGRQGANGYYGYTS. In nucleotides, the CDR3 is TGTGCCAGCAGTGGGCGACAGGGGGCAAATGGATACTATGGCTACACCTCC.

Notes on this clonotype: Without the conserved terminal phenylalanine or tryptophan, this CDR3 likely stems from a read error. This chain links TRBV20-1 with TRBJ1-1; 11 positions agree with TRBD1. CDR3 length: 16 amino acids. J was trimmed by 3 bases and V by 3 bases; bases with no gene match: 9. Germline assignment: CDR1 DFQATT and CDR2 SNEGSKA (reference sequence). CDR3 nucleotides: TGCAGTGCTAGTAACGGACAGGGACAGGGGGACACTGAAGCTTTCCTT. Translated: CSASNGQGQGDTEAFL.

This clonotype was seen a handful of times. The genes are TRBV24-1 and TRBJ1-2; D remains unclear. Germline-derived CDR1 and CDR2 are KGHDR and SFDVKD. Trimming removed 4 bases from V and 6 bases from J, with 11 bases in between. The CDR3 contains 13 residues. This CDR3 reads CATSDPPRDGYTF. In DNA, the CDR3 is TGTGCCACCAGTGACCCCCCCCGAGATGGCTACACCTTC.

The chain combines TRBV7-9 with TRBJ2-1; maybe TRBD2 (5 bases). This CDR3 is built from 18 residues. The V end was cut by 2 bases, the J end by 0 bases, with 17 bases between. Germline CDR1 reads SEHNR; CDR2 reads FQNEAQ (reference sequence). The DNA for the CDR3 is TGTGCCAGCAGCTTAAGGCTAGTGGGAGATAGCTCCTACAATGAGCAGTTCTTC. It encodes CASSLRLVGDSSYNEQFF. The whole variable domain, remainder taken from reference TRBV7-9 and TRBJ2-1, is DTGVSQNPRHKITKRGQNVTFRCDPISEHNRLYWYRQTLGQGPEFLTYFQNEAQLEKSRLLSDRFSAERPKGSFSTLEIQRTEQGDSAMYLCASSLRLVGDSSYNEQFFGPGTRLTVL.

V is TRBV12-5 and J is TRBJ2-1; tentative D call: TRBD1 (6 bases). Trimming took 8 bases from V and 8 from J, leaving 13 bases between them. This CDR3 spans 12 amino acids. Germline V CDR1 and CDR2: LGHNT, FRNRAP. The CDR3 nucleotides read TGTGCTAGTTCCTACAGGGACCATGAGCAGTTCTTC. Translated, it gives CASSYRDHEQFF.

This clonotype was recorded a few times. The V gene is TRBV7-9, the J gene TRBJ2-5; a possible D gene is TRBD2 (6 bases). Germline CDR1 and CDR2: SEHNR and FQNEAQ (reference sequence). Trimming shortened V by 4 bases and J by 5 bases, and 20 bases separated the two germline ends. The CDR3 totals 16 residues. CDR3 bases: TGTGCCAGCAGCTCGAACCTAGCGCCTAAAGAGGAGACCCAGTACTTC. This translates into CASSSNLAPKEETQYF.

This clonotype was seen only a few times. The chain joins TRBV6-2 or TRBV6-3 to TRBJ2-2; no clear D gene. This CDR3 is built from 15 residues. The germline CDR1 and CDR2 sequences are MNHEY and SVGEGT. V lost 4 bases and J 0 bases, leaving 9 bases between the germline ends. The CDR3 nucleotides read TGTGCCAGCAGTTCCCGGATCACGAACACCGGGGAGCTGTTTTTT. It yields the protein CASSSRITNTGELFF.

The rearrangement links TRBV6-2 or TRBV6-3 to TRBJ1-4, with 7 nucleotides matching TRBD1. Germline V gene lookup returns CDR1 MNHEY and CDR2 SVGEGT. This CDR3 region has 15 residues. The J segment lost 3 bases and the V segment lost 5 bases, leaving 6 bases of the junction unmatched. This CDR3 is CASSTRDSSNEKLFF. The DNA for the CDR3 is TGTGCCAGCAGTACCCGGGACAGCTCTAATGAAAAACTGTTTTTT.

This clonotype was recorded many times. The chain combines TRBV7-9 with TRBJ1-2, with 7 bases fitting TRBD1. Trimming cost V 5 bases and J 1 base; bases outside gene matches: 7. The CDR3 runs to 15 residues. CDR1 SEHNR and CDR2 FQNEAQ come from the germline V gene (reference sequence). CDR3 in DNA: TGTGCCAGCAGCCCTCGGACAGGCCTTAACTATGGCTACACCTTC. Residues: CASSPRTGLNYGYTF.

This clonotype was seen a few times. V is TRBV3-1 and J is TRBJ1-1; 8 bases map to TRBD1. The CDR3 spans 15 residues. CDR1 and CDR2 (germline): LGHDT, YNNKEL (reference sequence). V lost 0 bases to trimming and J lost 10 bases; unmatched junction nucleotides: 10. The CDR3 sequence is CASSQDVGRQGAAFF. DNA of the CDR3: TGTGCCAGCAGCCAAGATGTGGGCAGGCAGGGGGCAGCTTTCTTT.

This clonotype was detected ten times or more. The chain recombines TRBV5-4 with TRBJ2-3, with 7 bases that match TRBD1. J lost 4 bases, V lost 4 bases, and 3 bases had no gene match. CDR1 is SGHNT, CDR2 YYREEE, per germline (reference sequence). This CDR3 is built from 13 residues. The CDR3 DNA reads TGTGCCAGCAGCCCGACAGGGTCAGATACGCAGTATTTT. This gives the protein CASSPTGSDTQYF.